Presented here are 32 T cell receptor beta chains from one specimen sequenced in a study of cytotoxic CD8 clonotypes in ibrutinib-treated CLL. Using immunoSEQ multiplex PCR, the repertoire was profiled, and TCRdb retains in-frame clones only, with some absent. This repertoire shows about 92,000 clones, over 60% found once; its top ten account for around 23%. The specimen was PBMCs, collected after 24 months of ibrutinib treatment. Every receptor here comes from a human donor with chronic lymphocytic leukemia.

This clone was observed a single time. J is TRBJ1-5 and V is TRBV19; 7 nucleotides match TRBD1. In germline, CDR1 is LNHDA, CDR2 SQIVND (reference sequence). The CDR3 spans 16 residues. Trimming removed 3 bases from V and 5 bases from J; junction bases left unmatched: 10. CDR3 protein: CASSMGPLTGDQPQHF. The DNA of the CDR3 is TGTGCCAGTAGTATGGGGCCTCTTACAGGGGATCAGCCCCAGCATTTT.

The CDR3 protein is CASSLGGSDTEAFF. CDR3 coding DNA: TGCGCCAGCAGCTTGGGTGGGTCGGACACTGAAGCTTTCTTT. The chain couples TRBV5-1 to TRBJ1-1; D ambiguous. V gave up 0 bases and J gave up 3 bases, with 9 bases separating them. Germline CDR1 SGHRS, CDR2 YFSETQ. This CDR3 has 14 amino acids.

The CDR3 sequence: CSVGLAGPTDTQYF. DNA of the CDR3: TGCAGCGTTGGACTAGCGGGACCCACAGATACGCAGTATTTT. The chain is built from TRBV29-1 and TRBJ2-3, with 11 bases fitting TRBD2. The CDR3 loop spans 14 amino acids. V lost 4 bases to trimming and J lost 2 bases; unmatched junction nucleotides: 2. CDR1 SQVTM and CDR2 ANQGSEA come from the germline V gene.

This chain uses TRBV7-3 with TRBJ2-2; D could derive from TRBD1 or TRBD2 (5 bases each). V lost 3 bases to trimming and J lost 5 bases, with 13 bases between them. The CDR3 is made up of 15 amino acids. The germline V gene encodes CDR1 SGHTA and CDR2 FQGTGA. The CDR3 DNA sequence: TGTGCCAGCAGCTTCTGGGGGACGGGGACCGGGGAGCTGTTTTTT. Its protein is CASSFWGTGTGELFF.

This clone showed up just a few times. The CDR3 coding sequence is TGTGCCAGCAGGATCGAGACTGAAGCTTTCTTT. Translating gives CASRIETEAFF. The rearrangement links TRBV2 to TRBJ1-1, with no clear D. Looked up from germline, CDR1 is SNHLY and CDR2 is FYNNEI. The CDR3 loop spans 11 amino acids. V lost 6 bases and J lost 5, with 7 bases in between.

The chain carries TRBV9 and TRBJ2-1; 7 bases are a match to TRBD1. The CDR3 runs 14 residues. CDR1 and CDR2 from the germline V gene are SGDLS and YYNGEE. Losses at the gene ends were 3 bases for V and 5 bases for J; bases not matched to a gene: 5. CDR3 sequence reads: CASSAQGNNNEQFF. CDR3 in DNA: TGTGCCAGCAGCGCACAGGGGAATAACAATGAGCAGTTCTTC.

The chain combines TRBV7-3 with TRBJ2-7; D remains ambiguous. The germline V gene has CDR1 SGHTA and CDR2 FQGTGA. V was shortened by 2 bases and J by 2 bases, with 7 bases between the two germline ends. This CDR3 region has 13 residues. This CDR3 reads CASSLGRTYEQYF. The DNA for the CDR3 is TGTGCCAGCAGCTTAGGGCGGACCTACGAGCAGTACTTC.

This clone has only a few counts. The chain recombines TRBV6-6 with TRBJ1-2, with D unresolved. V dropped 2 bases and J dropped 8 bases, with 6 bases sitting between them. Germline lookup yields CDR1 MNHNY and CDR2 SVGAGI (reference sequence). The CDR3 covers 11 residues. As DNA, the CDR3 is TGTGCCAGCAGTTACGACGTGGGCTACACCTTC. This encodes CASSYDVGYTF.

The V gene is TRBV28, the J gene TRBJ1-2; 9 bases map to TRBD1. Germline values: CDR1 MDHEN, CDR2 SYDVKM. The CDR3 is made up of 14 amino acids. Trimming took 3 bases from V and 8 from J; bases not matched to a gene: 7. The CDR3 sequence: CASSFRDRERGYTF. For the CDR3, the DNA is TGTGCCAGCAGTTTCCGGGACAGGGAGCGCGGCTACACCTTC.

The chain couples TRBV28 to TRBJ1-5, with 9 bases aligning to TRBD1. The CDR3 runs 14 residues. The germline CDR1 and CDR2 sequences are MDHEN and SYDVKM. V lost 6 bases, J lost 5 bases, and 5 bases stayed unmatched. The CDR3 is CASRRDRVYQPQHF. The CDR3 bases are TGTGCCAGCAGGAGGGACAGGGTTTATCAGCCCCAGCATTTT.

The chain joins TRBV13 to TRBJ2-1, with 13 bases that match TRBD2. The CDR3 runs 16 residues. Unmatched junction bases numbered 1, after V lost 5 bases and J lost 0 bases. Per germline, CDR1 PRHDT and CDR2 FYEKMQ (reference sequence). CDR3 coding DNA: TGTGCCAGCAGCAGACTAGCGGGGGGCTCCTACAATGAGCAGTTCTTC. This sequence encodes CASSRLAGGSYNEQFF. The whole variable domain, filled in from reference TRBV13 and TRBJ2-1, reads AAGVIQSPRHLIKEKRETATLKCYPIPRHDTVYWYQQGPGQDPQFLISFYEKMQSDKGSIPDRFSAQQFSDYHSELNMSSLELGDSALYFCASSRLAGGSYNEQFFGPGTRLTVL.

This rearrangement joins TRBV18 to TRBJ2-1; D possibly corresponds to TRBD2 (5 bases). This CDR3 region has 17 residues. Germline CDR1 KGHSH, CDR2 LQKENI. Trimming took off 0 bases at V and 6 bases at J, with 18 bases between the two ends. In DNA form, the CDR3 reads TGTGCCAGCTCACCACCTGAGTTAGCGATCAACCTCAATGAGCAGTTCTTC. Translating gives CASSPPELAINLNEQFF.

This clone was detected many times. The CDR3 region is CASSVGLDQPQHF. Here the CDR3 DNA reads TGTGCCAGCAGCGTAGGGTTGGATCAGCCCCAGCATTTT. The rearrangement uses TRBV9 and TRBJ1-5; unclear D gene. The V gene lost 0 bases and the J gene lost 5 bases, with 6 bases spanning the gap. Germline assignment: CDR1 SGDLS and CDR2 YYNGEE. There are 13 residues in the CDR3.

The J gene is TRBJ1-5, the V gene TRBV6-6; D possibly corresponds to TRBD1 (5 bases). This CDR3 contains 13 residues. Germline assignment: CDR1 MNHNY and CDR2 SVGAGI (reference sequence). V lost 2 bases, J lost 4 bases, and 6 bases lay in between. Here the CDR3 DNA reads TGTGCCAGCAGTTACAGACAGAATCAGCCCCAGCATTTT. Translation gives CASSYRQNQPQHF.

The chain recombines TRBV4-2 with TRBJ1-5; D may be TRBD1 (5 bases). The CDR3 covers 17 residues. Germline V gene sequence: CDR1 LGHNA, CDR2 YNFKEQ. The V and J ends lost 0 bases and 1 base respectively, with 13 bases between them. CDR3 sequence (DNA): TGTGCCAGCAGCCAAGAGGGGACCTTTAGGAGCAATCAGCCCCAGCATTTT. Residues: CASSQEGTFRSNQPQHF.

The CDR3: CASSLGGLAGVTYTDTQYF. CDR3 DNA sequence: TGTGCCAGCAGCTTGGGGGGACTAGCGGGAGTAACCTACACAGATACGCAGTATTTT. The chain employs TRBV11-3 and TRBJ2-3, with TRBD2 matching over 14 bases. The CDR3 covers 19 residues. Unmatched junction bases numbered 10, after V lost 3 bases and J lost 2 bases. The germline CDR1 and CDR2 sequences are SGHNT and YENEEA.

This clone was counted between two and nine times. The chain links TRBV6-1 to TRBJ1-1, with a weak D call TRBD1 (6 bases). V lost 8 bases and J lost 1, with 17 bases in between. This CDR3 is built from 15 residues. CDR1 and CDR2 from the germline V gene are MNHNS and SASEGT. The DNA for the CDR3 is TGTGCCAGCCCTCGGGGGCAGGGGCGGAACACTGAAGCTTTCTTT. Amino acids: CASPRGQGRNTEAFF.

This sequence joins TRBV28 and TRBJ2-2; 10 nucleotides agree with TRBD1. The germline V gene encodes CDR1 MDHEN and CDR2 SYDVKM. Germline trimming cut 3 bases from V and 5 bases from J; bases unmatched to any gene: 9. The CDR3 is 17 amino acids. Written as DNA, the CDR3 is TGTGCCAGCAGTTTCTGGGACAGGGGTATCGGAACCGGGGAGCTGTTTTTT. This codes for CASSFWDRGIGTGELFF.

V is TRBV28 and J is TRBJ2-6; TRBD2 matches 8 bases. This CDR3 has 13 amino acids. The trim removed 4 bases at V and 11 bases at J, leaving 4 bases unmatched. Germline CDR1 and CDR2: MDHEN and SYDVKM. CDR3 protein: CASSWGLEYVLTF. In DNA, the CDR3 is TGTGCCAGCAGTTGGGGACTAGAATACGTCCTGACTTTC.

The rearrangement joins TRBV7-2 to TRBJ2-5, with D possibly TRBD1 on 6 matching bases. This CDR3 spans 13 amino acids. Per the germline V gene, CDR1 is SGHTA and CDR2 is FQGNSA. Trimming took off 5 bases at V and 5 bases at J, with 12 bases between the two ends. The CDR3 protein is CASSLPDRETQYF. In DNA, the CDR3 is TGTGCCAGCAGCCTACCAGACAGGGAGACCCAGTACTTC.

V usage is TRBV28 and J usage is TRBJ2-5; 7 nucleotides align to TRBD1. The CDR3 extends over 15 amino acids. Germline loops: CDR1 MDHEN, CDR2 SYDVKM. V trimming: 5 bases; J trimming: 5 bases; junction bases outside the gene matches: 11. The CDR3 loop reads CASSPYDRVGETQYF. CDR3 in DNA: TGTGCCAGCAGTCCATACGACAGGGTCGGGGAGACCCAGTACTTC.

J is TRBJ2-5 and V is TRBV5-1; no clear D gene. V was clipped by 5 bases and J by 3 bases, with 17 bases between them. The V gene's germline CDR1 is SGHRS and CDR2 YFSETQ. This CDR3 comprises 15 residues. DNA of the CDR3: TGCGCCAGCAGGCCTGATGGGGTTTCAGAAGAGACCCAGTACTTC. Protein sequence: CASRPDGVSEETQYF.

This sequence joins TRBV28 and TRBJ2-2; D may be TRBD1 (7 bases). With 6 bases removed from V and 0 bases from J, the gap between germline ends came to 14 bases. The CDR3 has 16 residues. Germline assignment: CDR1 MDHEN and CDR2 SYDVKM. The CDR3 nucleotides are TGTGCCAGCAGCGCGGGACAGCTTACGAACACCGGGGAGCTGTTTTTT. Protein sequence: CASSAGQLTNTGELFF.

The DNA of the CDR3 is TGTGCCAGCTCACCGCCCGGGACAGTTAATAGTGGCTACACCTTC. It yields the protein CASSPPGTVNSGYTF. This chain connects TRBV18 to TRBJ1-2; 7 bases are a match to TRBD1. Per the germline V gene, CDR1 is KGHSH and CDR2 is LQKENI. The CDR3 contains 15 residues. V gave up 3 bases and J gave up 7 bases; unmatched junction bases: 11.

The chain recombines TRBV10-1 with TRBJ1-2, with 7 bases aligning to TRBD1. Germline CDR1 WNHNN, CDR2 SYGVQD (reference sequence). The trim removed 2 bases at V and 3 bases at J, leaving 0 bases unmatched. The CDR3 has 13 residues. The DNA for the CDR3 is TGCGCCAGCAGTGAGCAGGGGGACTATGGCTACACCTTC. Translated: CASSEQGDYGYTF.

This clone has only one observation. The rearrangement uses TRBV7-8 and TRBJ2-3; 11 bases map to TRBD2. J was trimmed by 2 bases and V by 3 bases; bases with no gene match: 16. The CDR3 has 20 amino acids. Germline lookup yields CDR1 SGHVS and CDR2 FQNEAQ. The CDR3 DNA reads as TGTGCCAGCAGCTTCCTACTAGCGGGAGAAGGGGTGGGGTCCACAGATACGCAGTATTTT. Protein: CASSFLLAGEGVGSTDTQYF. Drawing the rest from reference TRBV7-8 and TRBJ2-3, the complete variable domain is GAGVSQSPRYKVAKRGQDVALRCDPISGHVSLFWYQQALGQGPEFLTYFQNEAQLDKSGLPSDRFFAERPEGSVSTLKIQRTQQEDSAVYLCASSFLLAGEGVGSTDTQYFGPGTRLTVL.

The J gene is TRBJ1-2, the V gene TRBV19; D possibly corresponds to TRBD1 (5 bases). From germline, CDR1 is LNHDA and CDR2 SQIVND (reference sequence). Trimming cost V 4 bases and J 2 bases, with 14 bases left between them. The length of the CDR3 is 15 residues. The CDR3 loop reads CASSTNNRINYGYTF. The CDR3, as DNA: TGTGCCAGTAGTACCAACAACAGGATAAACTATGGCTACACCTTC.

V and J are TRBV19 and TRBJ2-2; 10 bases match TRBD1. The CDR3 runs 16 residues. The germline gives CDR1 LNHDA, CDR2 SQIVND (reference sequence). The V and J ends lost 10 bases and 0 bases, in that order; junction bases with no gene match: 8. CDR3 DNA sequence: TGTGCCACCAGGGGGGACAGGGGTACGAACACCGGGGAGCTGTTTTTT. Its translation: CATRGDRGTNTGELFF.

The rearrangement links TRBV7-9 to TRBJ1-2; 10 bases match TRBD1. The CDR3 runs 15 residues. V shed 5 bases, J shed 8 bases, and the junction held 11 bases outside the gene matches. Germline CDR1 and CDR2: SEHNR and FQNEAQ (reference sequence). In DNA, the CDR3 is TGTGCCAGCAGCCGGGACAGGGGCCCGAGGCGCGGCTACACCTTC. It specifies CASSRDRGPRRGYTF. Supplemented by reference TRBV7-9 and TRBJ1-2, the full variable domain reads DTGVSQNPRHKITKRGQNVTFRCDPISEHNRLYWYRQTLGQGPEFLTYFQNEAQLEKSRLLSDRFSAERPKGSFSTLEIQRTEQGDSAMYLCASSRDRGPRRGYTFGSGTRLTVV.

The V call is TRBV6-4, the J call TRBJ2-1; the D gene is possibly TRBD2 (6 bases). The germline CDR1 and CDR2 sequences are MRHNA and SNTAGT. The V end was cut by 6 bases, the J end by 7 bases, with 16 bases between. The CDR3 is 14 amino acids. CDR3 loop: CASSRGAESNEQFF. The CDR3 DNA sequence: TGTGCCAGCAGCCGCGGGGCGGAATCGAATGAGCAGTTCTTC.

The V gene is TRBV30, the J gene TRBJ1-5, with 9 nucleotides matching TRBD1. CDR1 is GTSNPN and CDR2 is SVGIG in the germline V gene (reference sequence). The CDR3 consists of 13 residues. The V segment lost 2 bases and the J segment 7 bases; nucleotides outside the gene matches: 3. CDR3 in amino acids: CAWSRDRDQPQHF. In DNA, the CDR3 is TGTGCCTGGAGTAGGGACAGGGACCAGCCCCAGCATTTT. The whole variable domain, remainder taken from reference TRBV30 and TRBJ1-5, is SQTIHQWPATLVQPVGSPLSLECTVEGTSNPNLYWYRQAAGRGLQLLFYSVGIGQISSEVPQNLSASRPQDRQFILSSKKLLLSDSGFYLCAWSRDRDQPQHFGDGTRLSIL.

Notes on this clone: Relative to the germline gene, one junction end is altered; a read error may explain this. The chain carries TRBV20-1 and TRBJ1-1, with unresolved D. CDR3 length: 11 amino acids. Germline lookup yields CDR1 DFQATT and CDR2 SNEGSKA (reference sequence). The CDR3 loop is CSARLNAEAFF. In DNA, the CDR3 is TGCAGTGCTAGGCTGAACGCTGAAGCTTTCTTT.